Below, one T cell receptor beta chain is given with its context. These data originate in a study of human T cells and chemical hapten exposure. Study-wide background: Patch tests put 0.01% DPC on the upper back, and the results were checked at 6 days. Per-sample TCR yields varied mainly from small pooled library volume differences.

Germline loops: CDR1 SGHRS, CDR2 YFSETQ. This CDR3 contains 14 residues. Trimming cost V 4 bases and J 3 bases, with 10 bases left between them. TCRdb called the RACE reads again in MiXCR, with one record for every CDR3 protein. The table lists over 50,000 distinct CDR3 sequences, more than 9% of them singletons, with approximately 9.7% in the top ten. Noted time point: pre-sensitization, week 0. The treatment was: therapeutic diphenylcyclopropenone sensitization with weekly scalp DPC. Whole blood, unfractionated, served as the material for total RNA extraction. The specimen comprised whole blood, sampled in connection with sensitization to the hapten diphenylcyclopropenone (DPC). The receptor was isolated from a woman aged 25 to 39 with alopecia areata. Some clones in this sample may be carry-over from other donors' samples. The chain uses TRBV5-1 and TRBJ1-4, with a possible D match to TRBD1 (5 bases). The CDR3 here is CASSLTVANEKLFF. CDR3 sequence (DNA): TGCGCCAGCAGCCTGACAGTGGCTAATGAAAAACTGTTTTTT.